The clone carrying this T cell receptor (beta chain) was found many times. TCRdb fed the 5' RACE reads into MiXCR, producing one record per CDR3 protein. The table has roughly 34,000 distinct CDR3 sequences, about 4.8% seen once. Trimming cost V 2 bases and J 3 bases, with 14 bases left between them. The CDR3 runs to 16 residues. Germline CDR1 reads SGDLS; CDR2 reads YYNGEE. This specimen belongs to a study of neurological immune-mediated disorders. Source material: PBMCs. The source is a man between 18 and 29 years old in good health. The chain employs TRBV9 and TRBJ2-2; D call uncertain. The CDR3 DNA follows: TGTGCCAGCAGCGTCTTAGGTTCCCTGGACACCGGGGAGCTGTTTTTT. Residues: CASSVLGSLDTGELFF.